This T cell receptor beta chain is from a study of blood T cell repertoires in COVID-19. Produced via immunoSEQ multiplex PCR; TCRdb's table is partial and in-frame only. The sample holds some 230,000 clones, roughly four fifths seen once. With V trimmed by 6 bases and J by 4 bases, 10 bases remained unmatched. This CDR3 region has 15 residues. The germline gives CDR1 MDHEN, CDR2 SYDVKM. This clonotype was obtained from a woman between 40 and 55 years old with acute COVID-19. The V gene is TRBV28, the J gene TRBJ2-7; 9 positions match TRBD1. The sequenced material came from PBMCs or T cells enriched from blood (not recorded which). CDR3: CASRYDRGVSYEQYF. The CDR3 DNA is TGTGCCAGCAGATACGACAGGGGGGTGAGTTACGAGCAGTACTTC.